Sequencing of this T cell receptor (beta chain) was carried out in a study of OX40 agonist ivuxolimab in advanced cancers. Study information: Intravenous ivuxolimab was administered to patients every 2 weeks at 0.01 to 10 mg/kg. From about 20 to 79 years was the age range, with a mean of 60 years, and approximately 84% were male.

The data were produced by immunoSEQ multiplex PCR, yet TCRdb's version contains in-frame clones alone and is incomplete. The sample yields 85,000 to 100,000 clones, 90% to 95% seen once. The V gene's germline CDR1 is MNHEY and CDR2 SMNVEV (reference sequence). V lost 1 base and J lost 4; bases outside the gene matches: 5. CDR3 length equals 16 residues. The receptor comes from an adult with an advanced solid tumor such as melanoma, head and neck, liver or kidney cancer. The chain links TRBV27 to TRBJ2-7; 12 positions agree with TRBD1. The sequenced sample was CD4+ or CD8+ T cells sorted from blood, obtained in a trial of the OX40 agonist ivuxolimab. The CDR3 region is CASSLFPGQGAYEQYF. CDR3 in DNA: TGTGCCAGCAGTTTATTTCCGGGACAGGGGGCTTACGAGCAGTACTTC.